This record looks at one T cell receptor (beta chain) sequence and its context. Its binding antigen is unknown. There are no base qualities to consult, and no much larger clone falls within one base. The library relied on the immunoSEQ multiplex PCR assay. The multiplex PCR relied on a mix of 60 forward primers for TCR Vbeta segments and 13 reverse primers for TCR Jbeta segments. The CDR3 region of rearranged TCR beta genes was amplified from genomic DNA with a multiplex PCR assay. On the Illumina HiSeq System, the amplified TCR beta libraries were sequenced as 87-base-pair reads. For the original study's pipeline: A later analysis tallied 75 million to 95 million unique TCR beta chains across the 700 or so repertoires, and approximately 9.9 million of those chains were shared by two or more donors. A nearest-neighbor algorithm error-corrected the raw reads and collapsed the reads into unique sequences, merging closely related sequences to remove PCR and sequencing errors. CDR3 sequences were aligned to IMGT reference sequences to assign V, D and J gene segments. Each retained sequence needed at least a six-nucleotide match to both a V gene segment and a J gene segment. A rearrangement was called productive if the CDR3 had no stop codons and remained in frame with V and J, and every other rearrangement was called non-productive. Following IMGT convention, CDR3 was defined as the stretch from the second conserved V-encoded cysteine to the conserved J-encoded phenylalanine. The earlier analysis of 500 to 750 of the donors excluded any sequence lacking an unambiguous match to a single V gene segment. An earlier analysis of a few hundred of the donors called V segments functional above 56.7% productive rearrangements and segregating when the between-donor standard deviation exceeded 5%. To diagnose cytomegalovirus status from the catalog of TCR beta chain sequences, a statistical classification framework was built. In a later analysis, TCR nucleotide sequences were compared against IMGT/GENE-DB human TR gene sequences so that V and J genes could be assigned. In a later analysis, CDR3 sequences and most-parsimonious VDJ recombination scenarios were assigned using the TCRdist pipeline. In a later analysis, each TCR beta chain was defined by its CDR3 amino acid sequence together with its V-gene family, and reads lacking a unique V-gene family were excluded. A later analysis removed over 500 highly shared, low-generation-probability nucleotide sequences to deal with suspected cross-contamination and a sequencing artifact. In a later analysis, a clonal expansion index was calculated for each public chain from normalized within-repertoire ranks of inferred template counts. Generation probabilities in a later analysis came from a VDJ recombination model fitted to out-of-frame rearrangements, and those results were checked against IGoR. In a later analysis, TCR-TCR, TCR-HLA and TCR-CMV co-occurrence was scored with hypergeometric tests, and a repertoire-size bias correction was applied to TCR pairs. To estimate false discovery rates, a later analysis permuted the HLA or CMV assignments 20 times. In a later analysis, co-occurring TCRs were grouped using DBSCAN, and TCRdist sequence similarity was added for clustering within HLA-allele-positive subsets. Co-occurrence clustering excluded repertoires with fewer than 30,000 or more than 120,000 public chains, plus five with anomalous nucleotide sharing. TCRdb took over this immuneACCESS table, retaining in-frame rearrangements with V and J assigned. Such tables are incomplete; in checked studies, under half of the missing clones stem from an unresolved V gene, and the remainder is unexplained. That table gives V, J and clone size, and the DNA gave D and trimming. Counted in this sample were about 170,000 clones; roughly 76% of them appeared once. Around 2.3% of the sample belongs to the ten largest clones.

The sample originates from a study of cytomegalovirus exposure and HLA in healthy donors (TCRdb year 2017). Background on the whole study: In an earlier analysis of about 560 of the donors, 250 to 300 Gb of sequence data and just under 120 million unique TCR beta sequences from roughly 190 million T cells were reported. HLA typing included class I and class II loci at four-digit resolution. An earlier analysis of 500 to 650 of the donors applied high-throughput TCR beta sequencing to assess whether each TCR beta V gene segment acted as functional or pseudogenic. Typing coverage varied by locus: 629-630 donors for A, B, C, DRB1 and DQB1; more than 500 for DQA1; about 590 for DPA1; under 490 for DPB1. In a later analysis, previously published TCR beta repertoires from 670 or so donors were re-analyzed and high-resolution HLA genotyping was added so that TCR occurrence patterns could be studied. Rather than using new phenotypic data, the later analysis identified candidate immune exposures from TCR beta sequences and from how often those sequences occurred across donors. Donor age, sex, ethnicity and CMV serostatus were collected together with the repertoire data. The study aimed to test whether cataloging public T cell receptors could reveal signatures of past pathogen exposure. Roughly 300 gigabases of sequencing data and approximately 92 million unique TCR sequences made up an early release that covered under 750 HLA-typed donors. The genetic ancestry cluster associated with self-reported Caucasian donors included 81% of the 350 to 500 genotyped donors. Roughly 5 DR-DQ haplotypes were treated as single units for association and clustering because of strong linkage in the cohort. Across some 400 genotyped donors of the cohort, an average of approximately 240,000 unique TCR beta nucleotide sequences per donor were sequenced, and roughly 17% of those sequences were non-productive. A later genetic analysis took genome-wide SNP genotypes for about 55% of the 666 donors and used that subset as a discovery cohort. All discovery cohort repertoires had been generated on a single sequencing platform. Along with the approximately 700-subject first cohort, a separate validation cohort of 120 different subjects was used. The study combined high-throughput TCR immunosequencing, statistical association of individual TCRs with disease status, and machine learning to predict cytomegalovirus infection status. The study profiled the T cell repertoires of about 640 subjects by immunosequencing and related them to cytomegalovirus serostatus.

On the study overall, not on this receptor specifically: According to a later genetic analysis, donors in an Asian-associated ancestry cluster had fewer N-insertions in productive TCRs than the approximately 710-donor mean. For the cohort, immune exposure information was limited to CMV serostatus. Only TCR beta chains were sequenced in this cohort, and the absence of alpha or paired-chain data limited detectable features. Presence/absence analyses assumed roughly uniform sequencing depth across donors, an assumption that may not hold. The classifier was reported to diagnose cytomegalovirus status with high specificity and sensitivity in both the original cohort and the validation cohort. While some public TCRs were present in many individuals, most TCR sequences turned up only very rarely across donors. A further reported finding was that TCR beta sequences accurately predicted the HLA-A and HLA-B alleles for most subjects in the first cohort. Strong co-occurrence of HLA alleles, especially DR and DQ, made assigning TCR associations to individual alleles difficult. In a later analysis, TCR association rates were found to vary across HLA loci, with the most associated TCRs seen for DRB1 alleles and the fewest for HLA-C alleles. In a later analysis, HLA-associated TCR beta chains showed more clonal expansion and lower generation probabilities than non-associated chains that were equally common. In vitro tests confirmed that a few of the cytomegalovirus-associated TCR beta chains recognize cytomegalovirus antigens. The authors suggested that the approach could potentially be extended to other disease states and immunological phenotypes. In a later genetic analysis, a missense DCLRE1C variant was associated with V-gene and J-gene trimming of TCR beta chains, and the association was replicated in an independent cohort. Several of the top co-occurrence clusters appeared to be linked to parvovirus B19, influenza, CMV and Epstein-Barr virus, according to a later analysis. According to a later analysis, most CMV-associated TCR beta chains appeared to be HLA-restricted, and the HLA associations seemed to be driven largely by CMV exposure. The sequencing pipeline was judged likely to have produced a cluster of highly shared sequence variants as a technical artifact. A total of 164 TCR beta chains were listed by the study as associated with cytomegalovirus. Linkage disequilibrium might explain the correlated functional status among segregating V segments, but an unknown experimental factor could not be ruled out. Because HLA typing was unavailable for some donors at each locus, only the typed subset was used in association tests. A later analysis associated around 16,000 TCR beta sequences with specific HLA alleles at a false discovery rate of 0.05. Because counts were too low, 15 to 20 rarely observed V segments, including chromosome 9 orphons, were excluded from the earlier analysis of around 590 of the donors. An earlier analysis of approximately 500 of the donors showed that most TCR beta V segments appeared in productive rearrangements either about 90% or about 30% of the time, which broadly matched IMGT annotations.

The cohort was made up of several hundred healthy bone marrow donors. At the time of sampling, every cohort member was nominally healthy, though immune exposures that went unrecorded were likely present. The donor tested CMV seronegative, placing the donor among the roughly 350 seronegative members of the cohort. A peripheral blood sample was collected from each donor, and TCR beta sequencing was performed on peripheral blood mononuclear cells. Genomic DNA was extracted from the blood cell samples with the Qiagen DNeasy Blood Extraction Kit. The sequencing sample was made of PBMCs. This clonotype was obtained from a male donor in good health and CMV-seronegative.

The CDR3 sequence is CAWSLGGENTF. The nucleotide sequence is given as TGTGCCTGGAGTTTGGGGGGGGAGAACACCTTC. In this chain, TRBV30 is recombined with TRBJ1-2; the D gene is perhaps TRBD1, on 5 matching bases. Reading from cysteine to phenylalanine, the CDR3 counts 11 amino acids. Only the CDR3 DNA is retained, 33 bases long and in frame from the first base. CDR1 GTSNPN and CDR2 SVGIG were looked up in the germline V gene (reference sequence). V gives up 2 bases and J gives up 12 bases, and the segment between their germline ends measures 13 bases. The full variable domain, completed from the reference TRBV30 and TRBJ1-2 proteins outside the CDR3, reads SQTIHQWPATLVQPVGSPLSLECTVEGTSNPNLYWYRQAAGRGLQLLFYSVGIGQISSEVPQNLSASRPQDRQFILSSKKLLLSDSGFYLCAWSLGGENTFGSGTRLTVV.